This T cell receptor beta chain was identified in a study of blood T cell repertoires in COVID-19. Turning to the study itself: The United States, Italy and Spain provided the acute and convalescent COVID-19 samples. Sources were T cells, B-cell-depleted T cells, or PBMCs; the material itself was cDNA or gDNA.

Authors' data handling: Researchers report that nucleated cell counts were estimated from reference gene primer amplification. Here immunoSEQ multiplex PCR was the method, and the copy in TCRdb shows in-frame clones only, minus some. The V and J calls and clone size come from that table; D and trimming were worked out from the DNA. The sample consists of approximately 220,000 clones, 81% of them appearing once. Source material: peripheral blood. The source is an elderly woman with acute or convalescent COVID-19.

CDR3 region: CASSNGQSYGYTF. The DNA of the CDR3 is TGTGCCAGCAGCAACGGACAGAGCTATGGCTACACCTTC. The chain links TRBV12-3 or TRBV12-4 to TRBJ1-2, with TRBD1 as a possible D gene (6 bases). There are 13 residues in the CDR3. V was pared by 6 bases and J by 4 bases, with 12 bases between.